These 28 T cell receptor beta chains share one sample of origin, sequenced in a study of control samples from healthy donors and cancer patients. Produced via immunoSEQ multiplex PCR; TCRdb's table is partial and in-frame only. The sample holds about 84,000 clones, roughly 84% seen once. Material: PBMCs. The source is a man aged 55 to 70 with head and neck cancer.

The rearrangement uses TRBV23-1 and TRBJ2-4; D call uncertain. TRBV23-1 is placed among ORFs of uncertain function. The CDR3 totals 15 residues. Trimming removed 1 base from V and 5 bases from J, with 12 bases in between. The CDR3 bases are TGCGCCAGCAGTCAATTTCGCGGTCTGGAAAACATTCAGTACTTC. Translation: CASSQFRGLENIQYF.

As for this clone: A read error may account for a junction end that differs from germline. The same CDR3 also results from other DNA sequences found in this sample. V and J are TRBV6-5 and TRBJ1-2; D remains ambiguous. The CDR3 runs 13 residues. In germline, CDR1 is MNHEY, CDR2 SVGAGI. CDR3 nucleotides: TGCGCCAGCCGCAGAGGGTTAGACTATGGCTACACCTTC. It yields the protein CASRRGLDYGYTF.

The chain couples TRBV5-4 to TRBJ2-3, with D perhaps TRBD1 (5 bases). Germline CDR1 reads SGHNT; CDR2 reads YYREEE (reference sequence). Between the trimmed V and J ends, which lost 1 base and 1 base, there was a span of 10 bases. CDR3 length equals 15 residues. The CDR3 nucleotides are TGTGCCAGCAGCTTGTCGTTACAGGGCACAGATACGCAGTATTTT. This encodes CASSLSLQGTDTQYF.

The rearrangement joins TRBV27 to TRBJ2-3; 7 bases agree with TRBD2. CDR3 length: 15 amino acids. Germline trimming cut 5 bases from V and 3 bases from J; bases unmatched to any gene: 8. Germline-derived CDR1 and CDR2 are MNHEY and SMNVEV (reference sequence). DNA of the CDR3: TGTGCCAGCAGTACCGGACTAGGTGTTACAGATACGCAGTATTTT. It is translated as CASSTGLGVTDTQYF.

This chain connects TRBV27 to TRBJ2-5; D unresolved. The germline V and J ends were trimmed by 3 bases and 5 bases, with 10 bases remaining between them. The CDR3 covers 13 residues. Germline loops: CDR1 MNHEY, CDR2 SMNVEV (reference sequence). CDR3 DNA: TGTGCCAGCAGTTTTGTGTTGGGGGAGACCCAGTACTTC. Encoded protein: CASSFVLGETQYF.

The chain has TRBV5-1 and TRBJ2-1, with 14 bases matching TRBD2. V gave up 7 bases and J gave up 8 bases; unmatched junction bases: 8. Germline-derived CDR1 and CDR2 are SGHRS and YFSETQ. CDR3 length equals 15 residues. The CDR3 bases are TGCGCCAGCCGGCCCGGGACTAGCGGGAGCGATGAGCAGTTCTTC. Translated: CASRPGTSGSDEQFF.

This chain joins TRBV21-1 and TRBJ1-2; the listed D gene, TRBD1, was not tested against the DNA. TRBV21-1 is noted as a pseudogene. CDR3 length equals 13 residues. The CDR3 region is CASSTRDSYGYTF. DNA for the CDR3: TGTGCCAGCAGCACCCGGGACAGCTATGGCTACACCTTC.

This clone was seen a handful of times. The chain recombines TRBV6-1 with TRBJ1-5, with unresolved D. This CDR3 contains 14 residues. CDR1 MNHNS and CDR2 SASEGT come from the germline V gene. The V and J ends lost 3 bases and 9 bases respectively, with 15 bases between them. CDR3 in DNA: TGTGCCAGCAGTGACCCAGTATCATACCGGCCCCAGCATTTT. It specifies CASSDPVSYRPQHF.

The V gene is TRBV14, the J gene TRBJ2-7; 12 bases are shared with TRBD2. V dropped 6 bases and J dropped 3; count of bases not matched to a gene: 6. The V gene's germline CDR1 is SGHDN and CDR2 FVKESK. The CDR3 runs 15 residues. The CDR3, as DNA: TGTGCCAGCAGTGAGCTAGCGGGAGGGCTCTACGAGCAGTACTTC. Translation: CASSELAGGLYEQYF.

The rearrangement uses TRBV4-1 and TRBJ2-3; TRBD2 matches 7 bases. CDR1 is MGHRA, CDR2 YSYEKL, per germline. This CDR3 region has 15 residues. CDR3 region: CPPSRLPAGTDTQYF. In DNA, the CDR3 is TGCCCCCCCAGCCGCCTCCCAGCGGGGACAGATACGCAGTATTTT.

This rearrangement joins TRBV18 to TRBJ2-1, with 9 positions matching TRBD2. V shed 1 base and J 14 bases; nucleotides not matched to a gene: 15. The CDR3 has 16 residues. Germline CDR1 is KGHSH and CDR2 is LQKENI. As DNA, the CDR3 is TGTGCCAGCTCACCACTAGGCGCTAGCGGGGTCCATATGGAGTTCTTC. Amino acids: CASSPLGASGVHMEFF.

The chain uses TRBV29-1 and TRBJ2-7; 9 nucleotides align to TRBD1. The CDR3 has 13 amino acids. J gave up 5 bases and V 7 bases, and 9 bases lay outside the gene matches. Germline V gene sequence: CDR1 SQVTM, CDR2 ANQGSEA. The CDR3, as DNA: TGCAGCGCGGAGGGACAGGGTAAAGACGAGCAGTACTTC. As protein: CSAEGQGKDEQYF.

This clone was observed a few times. This chain links TRBV6-5 with TRBJ2-4, with TRBD2 identical over 8 bases. V lost 6 bases, J lost 0 bases, and 4 bases stayed unmatched. Per germline, CDR1 MNHEY and CDR2 SVGAGI. The CDR3 spans 15 residues. The CDR3, as DNA: TGTGCCAGCAGACTAGCGGCAATAGCCAAAAACATTCAGTACTTC. Its protein product is CASRLAAIAKNIQYF.

V and J are TRBV4-1 and TRBJ2-7, with a weak D call TRBD1 (5 bases). This CDR3 spans 14 amino acids. Germline CDR1 MGHRA, CDR2 YSYEKL. The germline V and J ends were trimmed by 0 bases and 0 bases, with 6 bases remaining between them. DNA of the CDR3: TGCGCCAGCAGCCAAGACAGGGACTCCTACGAGCAGTACTTC. Residues: CASSQDRDSYEQYF.

CDR3 DNA sequence: TGTGCCAGCAGCCAAGAGAGGGGATCCTACGAGCAGTACTTC. It yields the protein CASSQERGSYEQYF. J is TRBJ2-7 and V is TRBV14; D may be TRBD1 or TRBD2 (5 bases each). The CDR3 totals 14 residues. V gave up 0 bases and J gave up 1 base, with 7 bases separating them. Germline V gene sequence: CDR1 SGHDN, CDR2 FVKESK.

The V gene is TRBV3-1 (or the pseudogene TRBV3-2), the J gene TRBJ1-1; 8 bases are a match to TRBD1. The germline gives CDR1 LGHDT, CDR2 YNNKEL (reference sequence). This CDR3 region has 12 residues. The V segment lost 5 bases and the J segment 11 bases; nucleotides outside the gene matches: 7. The CDR3 protein is CASSARGLAAFF. The CDR3 DNA is TGTGCCAGCAGCGCCAGGGGGCTGGCGGCTTTCTTT.

This clone has just one count. V is TRBV20-1 and J is TRBJ1-1; no firm D call. From germline, CDR1 is DFQATT and CDR2 SNEGSKA (reference sequence). This CDR3 comprises 11 residues. The V end was cut by 6 bases, the J end by 1 base, with 6 bases between. CDR3 bases: TGCAGTGCGCCGAGGAACACTGAAGCTTTCTTT. It is translated as CSAPRNTEAFF.

This sequence joins TRBV12-3 or TRBV12-4 and TRBJ1-5, with unresolved D. The CDR3 is 11 residues long. V lost 8 bases, J lost 4 bases, and 6 bases lay in between. CDR3 nucleotide sequence: TGTGCCAGCGGACTTAATCAGCCCCAGCATTTT. Its translation: CASGLNQPQHF.

The chain joins TRBV19 to TRBJ2-6; D possibly corresponds to TRBD1 (6 bases). V was clipped by 6 bases and J by 0 bases, with 9 bases between them. In germline, CDR1 is LNHDA, CDR2 SQIVND (reference sequence). The CDR3 extends over 15 amino acids. The DNA of the CDR3 is TGTGCCAGTAGAACAGGGAGCTCTGGGGCCAACGTCCTGACTTTC. Its protein product is CASRTGSSGANVLTF.

This chain links TRBV4-2 with TRBJ1-4, with 10 positions matching TRBD1. Losses at the gene ends were 2 bases for V and 5 bases for J; bases not matched to a gene: 5. This CDR3 spans 16 amino acids. Germline loops: CDR1 LGHNA, CDR2 YNFKEQ. As DNA, the CDR3 is TGTGCCAGCAGCCAATTCCCGACAGGGGGCAATGAAAAACTGTTTTTT. Protein sequence: CASSQFPTGGNEKLFF.

The gene calls are TRBV2 and TRBJ1-5; perhaps TRBD1 as D (6 bases). The CDR3 length is 16 residues. CDR1 is SNHLY, CDR2 FYNNEI, per germline. Trimming removed 2 bases at V and 0 bases at J, with 11 bases between. The CDR3 region has the DNA TGTGCCAGCAGTGAATTGCAGGGACATAGCAATCAGCCCCAGCATTTT. Amino acids: CASSELQGHSNQPQHF. The variable domain in full, with the rest retrieved from reference TRBV2 and TRBJ1-5, is EPEVTQTPSHQVTQMGQEVILRCVPISNHLYFYWYRQILGQKVEFLVSFYNNEISEKSEIFDDQFSVERPDGSNFTLKIRSTKLEDSAMYFCASSELQGHSNQPQHFGDGTRLSIL.

This clone was seen once. The chain has TRBV10-1 and TRBJ1-1; tentatively, D is TRBD1 (5 bases). The germline V gene has CDR1 WNHNN and CDR2 SYGVQD (reference sequence). The CDR3 has 16 amino acids. The germline V and J ends were trimmed by 0 bases and 5 bases, with 16 bases remaining between them. The CDR3 nucleotides read TGCGCCAGCAGTGAGTCGACGTTTCGGGGGGATACTGAAGCTTTCTTT. It specifies CASSESTFRGDTEAFF.

The chain recombines TRBV4-1 with TRBJ1-2; 9 bases line up with TRBD1. Germline V gene lookup returns CDR1 MGHRA and CDR2 YSYEKL. The CDR3 consists of 17 residues. Trimming at V came to 4 bases and at J to 8 bases, leaving 17 bases not matched to a gene. The CDR3 nucleotides are TGCGCCAGCAGCCGATCGAGGGGAGACAGGGGGTTGCGAGGCTACACCTTC. Amino acid sequence: CASSRSRGDRGLRGYTF.

The chain employs TRBV15 and TRBJ1-6; 7 nucleotides align to TRBD1. V lost 1 base and J lost 8; bases outside the gene matches: 5. There are 15 residues in the CDR3. Germline lookup yields CDR1 LNHNV and CDR2 YYDKDF (reference sequence). CDR3 sequence: CATSRVSGGDSPLHF. For the CDR3, the DNA is TGTGCCACCAGCAGAGTGTCAGGGGGTGATTCACCCCTCCACTTT.

This clone showed up just once. The rearrangement joins TRBV7-2 to TRBJ2-1, with 11 bases fitting TRBD2. Germline lookup yields CDR1 SGHTA and CDR2 FQGNSA. The CDR3 extends over 15 amino acids. Trimming at V came to 6 bases and at J to 4 bases, leaving 5 bases not matched to a gene. CDR3 in DNA: TGTGCCAGCAGACGGGGGACTAGCGGATACAATGAGCAGTTCTTC. Protein product: CASRRGTSGYNEQFF.

The chain employs TRBV12-3 or TRBV12-4 and TRBJ1-5, with D perhaps TRBD1 (5 bases). The CDR3 has 13 residues. The V end lost 5 bases, the J end lost 1 base, and 6 bases lay between the germline ends. The CDR3, as DNA: TGTGCCAGCAGTCAGGGAAGCAATCAGCCCCAGCATTTT. Translated: CASSQGSNQPQHF.

The chain carries TRBV18 and TRBJ2-1; a possible D gene is TRBD2 (6 bases). Trimming cost V 2 bases and J 9 bases, with 11 bases left between them. CDR1 and CDR2 (germline): KGHSH, LQKENI. The CDR3 totals 13 residues. CDR3 region: CASSPILATEQFF. The CDR3 nucleotides are TGTGCCAGCTCACCAATACTAGCCACTGAGCAGTTCTTC.

This clone was seen a few times. The V call is TRBV5-1, the J call TRBJ1-1; tentatively, D is TRBD1 (6 bases). There are 15 residues in the CDR3. Germline lookup yields CDR1 SGHRS and CDR2 YFSETQ. V lost 4 bases to trimming and J lost 4 bases, with 17 bases between them. CDR3 nucleotide sequence: TGCGCCAGCAGCCGCAATTACAGGGTTTCCACTGAAGCTTTCTTT. Translation gives CASSRNYRVSTEAFF.